This T cell receptor beta chain was retrieved from a study of Graves' ophthalmopathy and Graves' hyperthyroidism. Background on the study: At initial diagnosis, peripheral blood was obtained, and this preceded any treatment. Overall study findings and caveats: Most expanded thyroid clonotypes above 0.001 frequency also appeared in blood.

Comment on this clonotype: Antigen: not known.

TCR beta CDR3 regions were amplified from RNA transcripts. HTBI primers were employed in first-round RT-PCR, then a second-round multiplex PCR followed. TCRdb redid the calling of the multiplex PCR reads with MiXCR, one entry per CDR3 protein. Of 600,000 to 950,000 distinct CDR3 sequences listed, 40% are singletons. Ophthalmopathy donors showed moderate-to-severe activity, CAS ≥3, NOSPECS ≥4 and a duration under 3 months. Trimming stripped 3 bases from V and 0 bases from J, with 15 bases between. Germline V gene data show CDR1 as DFQATT and CDR2 as SNEGSKA (reference sequence). CDR3 length equals 15 residues.

The specimen was peripheral blood. This chain links TRBV20-1 with TRBJ2-7; D may be TRBD2 (6 bases). The sequence was collected from an adult man with Graves' ophthalmopathy. This CDR3 reads CSASERRESSYEQYF. The CDR3 coding sequence is TGCAGTGCTAGTGAACGGCGGGAAAGCTCCTACGAGCAGTACTTC.